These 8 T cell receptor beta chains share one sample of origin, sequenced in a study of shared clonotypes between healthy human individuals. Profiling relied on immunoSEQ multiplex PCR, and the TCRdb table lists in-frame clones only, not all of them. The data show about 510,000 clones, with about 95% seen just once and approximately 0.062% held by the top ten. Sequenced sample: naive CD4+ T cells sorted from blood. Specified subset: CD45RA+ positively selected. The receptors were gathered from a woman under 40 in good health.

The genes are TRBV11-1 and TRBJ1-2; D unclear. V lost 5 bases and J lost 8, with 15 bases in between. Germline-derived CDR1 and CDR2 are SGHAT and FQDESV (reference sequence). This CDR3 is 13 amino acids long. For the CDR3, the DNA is TGTGCCAGCAGCCGCCAACAAAACCGGGGCTACACCTTC. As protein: CASSRQQNRGYTF.

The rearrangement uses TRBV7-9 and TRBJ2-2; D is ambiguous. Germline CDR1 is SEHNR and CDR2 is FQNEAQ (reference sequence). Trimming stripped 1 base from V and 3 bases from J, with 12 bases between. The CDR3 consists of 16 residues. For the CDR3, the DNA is TGTGCCAGCAGCTTAGGAGGATATCGGGACACCGGGGAGCTGTTTTTT. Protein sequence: CASSLGGYRDTGELFF. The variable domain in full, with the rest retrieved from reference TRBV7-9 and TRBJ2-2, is DTGVSQNPRHKITKRGQNVTFRCDPISEHNRLYWYRQTLGQGPEFLTYFQNEAQLEKSRLLSDRFSAERPKGSFSTLEIQRTEQGDSAMYLCASSLGGYRDTGELFFGEGSRLTVL.

The CDR3 sequence is CASETAIQETQYF. The CDR3 DNA is TGTGCCAGCGAGACAGCGATCCAAGAGACCCAGTACTTC. The chain links TRBV28 to TRBJ2-5; tentative D call: TRBD1 (5 bases). Germline V gene lookup returns CDR1 MDHEN and CDR2 SYDVKM. The CDR3 has 13 amino acids. V was shortened by 8 bases and J by 1 base, with 11 bases between the two germline ends.

DNA for the CDR3: TGTGCCAGCAGTCGGGGACAGGGACGAACAGATACGCAGTATTTT. Protein product: CASSRGQGRTDTQYF. The chain employs TRBV28 and TRBJ2-3, with 9 nucleotides matching TRBD1. Germline V CDR1 and CDR2: MDHEN, SYDVKM. The CDR3 runs to 15 residues. The V gene end was trimmed by 5 bases and the J gene end by 3 bases; junction bases not matched to a gene: 6.

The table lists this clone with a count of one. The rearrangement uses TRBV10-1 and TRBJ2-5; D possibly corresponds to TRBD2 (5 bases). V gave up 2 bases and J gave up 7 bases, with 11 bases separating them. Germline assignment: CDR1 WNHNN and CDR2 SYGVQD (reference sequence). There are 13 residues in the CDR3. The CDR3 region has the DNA TGCGCCAGCAGTGAGGCGGGCCCGGGGACCCAGTACTTC. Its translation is CASSEAGPGTQYF.

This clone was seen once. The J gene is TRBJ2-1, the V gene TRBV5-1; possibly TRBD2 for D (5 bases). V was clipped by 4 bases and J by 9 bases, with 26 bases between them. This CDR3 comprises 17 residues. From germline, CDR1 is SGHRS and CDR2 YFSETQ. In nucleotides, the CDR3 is TGCGCCAGCAGCCCCCGGGGTGGCAGGTCTTCCCTCGGTGAGCAGTTCTTC. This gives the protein CASSPRGGRSSLGEQFF. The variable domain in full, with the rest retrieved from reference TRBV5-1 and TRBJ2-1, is KAGVTQTPRYLIKTRGQQVTLSCSPISGHRSVSWYQQTPGQGLQFLFEYFSETQRNKGNFPGRFSGRQFSNSRSEMNVSTLELGDSALYLCASSPRGGRSSLGEQFFGPGTRLTVL.

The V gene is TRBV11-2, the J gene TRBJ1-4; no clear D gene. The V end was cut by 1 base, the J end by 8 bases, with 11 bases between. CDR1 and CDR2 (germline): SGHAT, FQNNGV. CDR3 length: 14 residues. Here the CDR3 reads CASSLGTETEKLFF. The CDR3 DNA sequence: TGTGCCAGCAGCTTAGGGACTGAGACAGAAAAACTGTTTTTT. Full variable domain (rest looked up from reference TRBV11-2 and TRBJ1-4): EAGVAQSPRYKIIEKRQSVAFWCNPISGHATLYWYQQILGQGPKLLIQFQNNGVVDDSQLPKDRFSAERLKGVDSTLKIQPAKLEDSAVYLCASSLGTETEKLFFGSGTQLSVL.

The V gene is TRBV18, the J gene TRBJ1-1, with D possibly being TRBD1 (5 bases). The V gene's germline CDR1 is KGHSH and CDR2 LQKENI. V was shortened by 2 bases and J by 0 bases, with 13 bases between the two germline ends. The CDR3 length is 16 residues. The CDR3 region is CASSPIQGEMNTEAFF. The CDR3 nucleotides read TGTGCCAGCTCACCAATCCAGGGAGAGATGAACACTGAAGCTTTCTTT.